These 25 T cell receptor beta chains were all obtained from the same sample, sequenced in a study of blood T cell repertoires in COVID-19. TCRdb's table, derived via immunoSEQ multiplex PCR, lists solely in-frame clones and lacks some. The repertoire has some 50,000 clones, 65% to 85% of them found once; the top ten carry around 50%. The sequenced material came from peripheral blood. The receptors were gathered from a man aged 65 to 85 with acute or convalescent COVID-19.

The chain recombines TRBV3-1 (or the pseudogene TRBV3-2) with TRBJ1-6, with TRBD1 matching 7 bases. With 1 base clipped from V and 9 bases from J, the junction kept 9 bases outside the gene matches. Germline V gene sequence: CDR1 LGHDT, CDR2 YNNKEL (reference sequence). The CDR3 is 16 amino acids. The CDR3 here is CASSQVRGDSCSPLHF. The DNA for the CDR3 is TGTGCCAGCAGCCAAGTGCGTGGGGACAGTTGTTCACCCCTCCACTTT.

The V call is TRBV28, the J call TRBJ1-1; D remains ambiguous. Germline CDR1 MDHEN, CDR2 SYDVKM. This CDR3 contains 14 residues. The V gene lost 7 bases and the J gene lost 11 bases, with 23 bases spanning the gap. The CDR3 sequence is CASTPAGRVLEAFF. CDR3 in DNA: TGTGCCAGCACCCCGGCGGGGAGAGTACTAGAGGCTTTCTTT.

The table lists this clone with a count of one. This chain connects TRBV19 to TRBJ2-1; D gene ambiguous. Germline values: CDR1 LNHDA, CDR2 SQIVND (reference sequence). Trimming pared 1 base from V and 11 bases from J, leaving 18 bases between. The CDR3 is 15 amino acids. The DNA of the CDR3 is TGTGCCAGTAGTATAGGTCCCGCTGGGCAGGAAAAGCAGTTCTTC. Translated: CASSIGPAGQEKQFF.

The chain links TRBV14 to TRBJ1-4, with D possibly being TRBD1 (5 bases). Trimming stripped 1 base from V and 8 bases from J, with 14 bases between. CDR1 and CDR2 from the germline V gene are SGHDN and FVKESK. The CDR3 length is 15 residues. The CDR3: CASSQVGTGGEKLFF. The CDR3 bases are TGTGCCAGCAGCCAAGTGGGAACAGGTGGCGAAAAACTGTTTTTT.

V and J are TRBV24-1 and TRBJ1-1, with 10 bases identical to TRBD1. V dropped 3 bases and J dropped 4; count of bases not matched to a gene: 7. From germline, CDR1 is KGHDR and CDR2 SFDVKD. The CDR3 covers 16 residues. The CDR3 spells CATSDTRTGGGTEAFF. The CDR3 bases are TGTGCCACCAGTGATACACGGACAGGGGGAGGCACTGAAGCTTTCTTT.

The CDR3 loop reads CASNLPGQGANGYTF. Written as DNA, the CDR3 is TGTGCCAGCAACCTCCCGGGACAGGGGGCGAATGGCTACACCTTC. This rearrangement joins TRBV2 to TRBJ1-2, with 12 bases matching TRBD1. V dropped 7 bases and J dropped 6; count of bases not matched to a gene: 9. The CDR3 length is 15 residues. Looked up from germline, CDR1 is SNHLY and CDR2 is FYNNEI.

The chain recombines TRBV15 with TRBJ1-6; D gene unclear. V was shortened by 5 bases and J by 10 bases, with 12 bases between the two germline ends. CDR3 length: 13 residues. In germline, CDR1 is LNHNV, CDR2 YYDKDF (reference sequence). Here the CDR3 DNA reads TGTGCCACCAGCGTTAGTCGGGAGTCACCCCTCCACTTT. It encodes CATSVSRESPLHF.

The gene calls are TRBV7-2 and TRBJ1-5, with a tentative D call TRBD1 (5 bases). CDR1 is SGHTA and CDR2 is FQGNSA in the germline V gene. V was trimmed by 5 bases and J by 6 bases, leaving 17 bases between them. This CDR3 is 15 amino acids long. CDR3 DNA sequence: TGTGCCAGCAGCCTAGGGGCCGTGGTTACTCAGCCCCAGCATTTT. Protein: CASSLGAVVTQPQHF.

The V call is TRBV6-2 or TRBV6-3, the J call TRBJ1-5; D is ambiguous. V was cut by 3 bases and J by 7 bases, with 10 bases left in between. This CDR3 is built from 13 residues. Germline V gene data show CDR1 as MNHEY and CDR2 as SVGEGT. In DNA, the CDR3 is TGTGCCAGCAGTTATGCGGGTCCGCAGCCCCAGCATTTT. Translating it yields CASSYAGPQPQHF.

V and J are TRBV9 and TRBJ1-3; D is uncertain. Trimming left V 4 bases short and J 3 bases short, with 17 bases between. The CDR3 contains 16 residues. CDR1 and CDR2 from the germline V gene are SGDLS and YYNGEE. The chain's CDR3 is CASSLRRAGSGNTIYF. CDR3 DNA: TGTGCCAGCAGCCTACGCCGGGCGGGGAGTGGAAACACCATATATTTT.

V gene TRBV5-6 combines with J gene TRBJ2-3, with 8 nucleotides matching TRBD2. The length of the CDR3 is 14 residues. With 4 bases clipped from V and 3 bases from J, the junction kept 4 bases outside the gene matches. Germline assignment: CDR1 SGHDT and CDR2 YYEEEE. CDR3 in amino acids: CASSPGLATDTQYF. In nucleotides, the CDR3 is TGTGCCAGCAGCCCTGGACTAGCAACAGATACGCAGTATTTT.

The gene calls are TRBV10-3 and TRBJ2-1; TRBD2 might be the D (5 bases). The CDR3 totals 15 residues. V was shortened by 0 bases and J by 11 bases, with 17 bases between the two germline ends. Germline V gene lookup returns CDR1 ENHRY and CDR2 SYGVKD. The CDR3, as DNA: TGTGCCATCAGTGAGTCCCGAGACTCAAGCGGCAAGCAGTTCTTC. It yields the protein CAISESRDSSGKQFF.

The chain carries TRBV18 and TRBJ2-5, with D hard to call. This CDR3 has 12 amino acids. V lost 6 bases to trimming and J lost 2 bases, with 7 bases between them. In germline, CDR1 is KGHSH, CDR2 LQKENI. The CDR3 DNA follows: TGTGCCAGCTCGCCAATACAAGAGACCCAGTACTTC. It specifies CASSPIQETQYF.

The table lists this clone with a count of one. The chain employs TRBV28 and TRBJ1-4; 8 bases are shared with TRBD1. Germline V gives CDR1 MDHEN, CDR2 SYDVKM. The trim removed 5 bases at V and 7 bases at J, leaving 9 bases unmatched. CDR3 length: 15 amino acids. The CDR3 DNA sequence: TGTGCCAGCAGTACCCAACAGGGGGTCGGTGAAAAACTGTTTTTT. It is translated as CASSTQQGVGEKLFF.

This clone was seen only once. The chain uses TRBV7-2 and TRBJ1-2; 7 bases match TRBD1. Germline CDR1 reads SGHTA; CDR2 reads FQGNSA. The trim removed 2 bases at V and 4 bases at J, leaving 7 bases unmatched. The CDR3 sequence is 15 residues long. CDR3 in DNA: TGTGCCAGCAGCTTACCGGGACAGCTGCTCTATGGCTACACCTTC. Protein: CASSLPGQLLYGYTF.

The gene calls are TRBV19 and TRBJ1-2; no firm D call. Germline lookup yields CDR1 LNHDA and CDR2 SQIVND (reference sequence). Trimming stripped 5 bases from V and 0 bases from J, with 22 bases between. The CDR3 consists of 18 residues. CDR3 sequence (DNA): TGTGCCAGTAGTCCCCACCCTAGACGGCCCAGCTCTAACTATGGCTACACCTTC. Translated, it gives CASSPHPRRPSSNYGYTF.

This sequence joins TRBV5-6 and TRBJ1-6; 7 bases agree with TRBD1. V shed 3 bases and J 7 bases; nucleotides not matched to a gene: 1. CDR3 size: 13 residues. Germline CDR1 SGHDT, CDR2 YYEEEE. The CDR3 DNA follows: TGTGCCAGCAGCTGGGGACAGAATTCACCCCTCCACTTT. Amino acid sequence: CASSWGQNSPLHF.

The J gene is TRBJ1-6, the V gene TRBV10-2, with unresolved D. V was cut by 3 bases and J by 0 bases, with 12 bases left in between. CDR1 WSHSY and CDR2 SAAADI come from the germline V gene. This CDR3 spans 17 amino acids. CDR3: CASSEKRSRSYNSPLHF. In DNA form, the CDR3 reads TGCGCCAGCAGTGAAAAGAGGAGCCGCTCCTATAATTCACCCCTCCACTTT.

V and J are TRBV4-2 and TRBJ1-2, with 10 bases that match TRBD1. CDR3 size: 14 residues. With 3 bases clipped from V and 5 bases from J, the junction kept 3 bases outside the gene matches. Germline CDR1 LGHNA, CDR2 YNFKEQ. The CDR3 nucleotides are TGTGCCAGCAGCCAGGGACAGGGGACTTATGGCTACACCTTC. As protein: CASSQGQGTYGYTF.

The rearrangement joins TRBV7-6 to TRBJ2-7, with 9 bases that match TRBD1. Per the germline V gene, CDR1 is SGHVS and CDR2 is FNYEAQ. V trimming: 5 bases; J trimming: 6 bases; junction bases outside the gene matches: 5. This CDR3 spans 13 amino acids. Here the CDR3 DNA reads TGTGCCAGCAGCCAGGGACAGGGTGGCGAGCAGTACTTC. Its translation: CASSQGQGGEQYF.

The V gene is TRBV4-1, the J gene TRBJ2-1, with D possibly TRBD2 on 7 matching bases. CDR1 and CDR2 from the germline V gene are MGHRA and YSYEKL. This CDR3 comprises 13 residues. The V end was cut by 4 bases, the J end by 7 bases, with 11 bases between. The DNA of the CDR3 is TGCGCCAGCAGCCCCGGGGGGCGTAATGAGCAGTTCTTC. This gives the protein CASSPGGRNEQFF.

As concerns this clone: An end of the junction differs from the germline gene, which may be a read error. V and J are TRBV25-1 and TRBJ1-2; D may be TRBD1 (6 bases). This CDR3 region has 12 residues. Germline CDR1 reads MGHDK; CDR2 reads SYGVNS. The CDR3 nucleotides read TGTGCCAGCAGTGATCTGTGGACAGTCTACCACTTC. Translation gives CASSDLWTVYHF.

This clone was counted between two and nine times. The chain couples TRBV6-1 to TRBJ1-3, with 7 bases lining up with TRBD1. Germline V lookup: CDR1 MNHNS, CDR2 SASEGT. Trimming took 3 bases from V and 0 from J; bases not matched to a gene: 8. CDR3 length equals 17 residues. CDR3 residues: CASSEDRPGVSGNTIYF. The CDR3 nucleotides are TGTGCCAGCAGTGAGGACAGGCCAGGGGTCTCTGGAAACACCATATATTTT.

The gene calls are TRBV5-8 and TRBJ2-7; D is perhaps TRBD2 (6 bases). Trimming pared 7 bases from V and 6 bases from J, leaving 11 bases between. CDR3 length: 11 amino acids. Germline V gene data show CDR1 as SGHTS and CDR2 as YDEGEE. CDR3 nucleotide sequence: TGTGCCAGCTTCGGGGGTGGCGAGCAGTACTTC. Its protein is CASFGGGEQYF.

The gene calls are TRBV7-3 and TRBJ1-1; D is possibly TRBD1 (5 bases). The CDR3 loop spans 15 amino acids. Trimming took 5 bases from V and 4 from J, leaving 17 bases between them. Germline CDR1 SGHTA, CDR2 FQGTGA. CDR3 nucleotide sequence: TGTGCCAGCAGCCCTCCGGGACGGAGGGCCACTGAAGCTTTCTTT. This codes for CASSPPGRRATEAFF.